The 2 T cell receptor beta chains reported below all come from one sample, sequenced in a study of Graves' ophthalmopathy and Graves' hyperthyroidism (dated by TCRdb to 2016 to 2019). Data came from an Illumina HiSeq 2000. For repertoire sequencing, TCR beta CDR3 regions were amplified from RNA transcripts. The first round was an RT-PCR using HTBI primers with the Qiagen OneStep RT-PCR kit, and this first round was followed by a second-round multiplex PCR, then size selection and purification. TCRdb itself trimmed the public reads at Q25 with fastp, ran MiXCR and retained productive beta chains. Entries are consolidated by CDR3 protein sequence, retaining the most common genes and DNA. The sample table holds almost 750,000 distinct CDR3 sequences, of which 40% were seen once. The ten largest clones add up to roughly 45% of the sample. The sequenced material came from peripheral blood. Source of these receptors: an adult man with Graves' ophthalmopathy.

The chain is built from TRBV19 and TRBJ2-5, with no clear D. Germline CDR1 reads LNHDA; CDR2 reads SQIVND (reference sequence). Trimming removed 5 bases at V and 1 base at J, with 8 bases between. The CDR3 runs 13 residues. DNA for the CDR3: TGTGCCAGTAGTTGTAACCTCCAAGAGACCCAGTACTTC. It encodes CASSCNLQETQYF.

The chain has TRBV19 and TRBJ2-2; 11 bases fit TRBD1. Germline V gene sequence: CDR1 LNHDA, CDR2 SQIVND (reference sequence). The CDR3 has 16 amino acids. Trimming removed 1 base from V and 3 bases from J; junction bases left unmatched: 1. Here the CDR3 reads CASSIGDRGYTGELFF. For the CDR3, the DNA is TGTGCCAGTAGTATAGGGGACAGGGGGTACACCGGGGAGCTGTTTTTT.